The entry below describes one T cell receptor (beta chain). This record belongs to a study of T cell changes during pregnancy in multiple sclerosis. The protocol was immunoSEQ multiplex PCR, while the TCRdb copy is restricted to in-frame clones and leaves out a portion. The sample lists some 70,000 clones, around 94% occurring once. Germline CDR1 LNHDA, CDR2 SQIVND (reference sequence). The CDR3 contains 21 residues. V gave up 0 bases and J gave up 5 bases, with 32 bases separating them. Material: CD8+ T cells from peripheral blood mononuclear cells, obtained in the third trimester of pregnancy. This sequence originates from a female donor in good health, enrolled as a control in a pregnancy study. The genes are TRBV19 and TRBJ2-7; D perhaps matches TRBD1 (5 bases). CDR3 region: CASSIDPTTEGYTGYSHEQYF. CDR3 in DNA: TGTGCCAGTAGTATAGACCCTACTACGGAAGGATACACAGGATATTCCCACGAGCAGTACTTC.